These 24 T cell receptor beta chains share one sample of origin, sequenced in a study of cytomegalovirus exposure and HLA in healthy donors. PCR employed 60 Vbeta and 13 Jbeta primers. Profiled with immunoSEQ multiplex PCR; TCRdb holds only in-frame clones, not every one. The table lists roughly 100,000 clones, 75% of them singletons, with around 2.6% in the top ten. Specimen: PBMCs. The receptor set was obtained from a male donor in good health and CMV-seropositive.

This clone was counted only a few times. V and J are TRBV6-4 and TRBJ1-1; D is ambiguous. This CDR3 comprises 11 residues. Per the germline V gene, CDR1 is MRHNA and CDR2 is SNTAGT. V was trimmed by 2 bases and J by 7 bases, leaving 5 bases between them. For the CDR3, the DNA is TGTGCCAGCAGTGACATCTTTGAAGCTTTCTTT. Residues: CASSDIFEAFF.

The chain has TRBV7-2 and TRBJ2-1, with 10 bases matching TRBD2. J lost 4 bases, V lost 5 bases, and 5 bases had no gene match. Germline CDR1 and CDR2: SGHTA and FQGNSA. The CDR3 consists of 15 residues. The CDR3 is CASSLSGGRYNEQFF. CDR3 DNA: TGTGCCAGCAGCCTTAGCGGGGGGCGATACAATGAGCAGTTCTTC. The full variable domain, in which reference TRBV7-2 and TRBJ2-1 provide the parts outside the CDR3, is GAGVSQSPSNKVTEKGKDVELRCDPISGHTALYWYRQSLGQGLEFLIYFQGNSAPDKSGLPSDRFSAERTGGSVSTLTIQRTQQEDSAVYLCASSLSGGRYNEQFFGPGTRLTVL.

The sample holds a few counts of this clone. This chain links TRBV4-1 with TRBJ2-5; D not certain. The J call may be in error: the DNA end matches TRBJ2-7 better. The germline V gene encodes CDR1 MGHRA and CDR2 YSYEKL. The CDR3 contains 15 residues. The DNA of the CDR3 is TGCGCCAGCAGCCAAGAAACGCCGGCGGCCTACGAGCAGTACTTC. Amino acid sequence: CASSQETPAAYEQYF.

The chain joins TRBV28 to TRBJ2-2; D is possibly TRBD1 (6 bases). The CDR3 loop spans 14 amino acids. Trimming shortened V by 4 bases and J by 1 base, and 7 bases separated the two germline ends. Germline lookup yields CDR1 MDHEN and CDR2 SYDVKM. The CDR3 DNA reads TGTGCCAGCAGTTCGACAGGGAACACCGGGGAGCTGTTTTTT. Its protein is CASSSTGNTGELFF.

Turning to this clone: A junction end diverges from the germline sequence, so it may reflect a read error. The J gene is TRBJ2-5, the V gene TRBV7-7; 11 bases agree with TRBD2. The J call is uncertain, as TRBJ2-7 better fits the DNA end. The CDR3 extends over 13 amino acids. Germline V gene lookup returns CDR1 SSHAT and CDR2 FNYEAQ (reference sequence). The DNA for the CDR3 is TGTGCTAGCAGCTTAGGACTAGCGGGCGAGCAGTACTTC. Translating it yields CASSLGLAGEQYF.

The chain carries TRBV28 and TRBJ2-2; D may be TRBD2 (6 bases). The CDR3 extends over 15 amino acids. The V gene lost 4 bases and the J gene lost 1 base, with 10 bases spanning the gap. Looked up from germline, CDR1 is MDHEN and CDR2 is SYDVKM. The CDR3 loop reads CASSSLSGNTGELFF. For the CDR3, the DNA is TGTGCCAGCAGTTCGCTTAGCGGGAACACCGGGGAGCTGTTTTTT. Full variable domain (remainder filled in from reference TRBV28 and TRBJ2-2): DVKVTQSSRYLVKRTGEKVFLECVQDMDHENMFWYRQDPGLGLRLIYFSYDVKMKEKGDIPEGYSVSREKKERFSLILESASTNQTSMYLCASSSLSGNTGELFFGEGSRLTVL.

The genes are TRBV30 and TRBJ1-1, with TRBD1 identical over 7 bases. Germline CDR1 and CDR2: GTSNPN and SVGIG (reference sequence). Trimming took 0 bases from V and 9 from J; bases not matched to a gene: 10. This CDR3 is 14 amino acids long. The CDR3 nucleotides read TGTGCCTGGAGTGTACTTACAGGGGAGACGCAAGCTTTCTTT. Protein sequence: CAWSVLTGETQAFF.

A few counts support this clone. The rearrangement uses TRBV27 and TRBJ1-3, with D possibly TRBD1 on 6 matching bases. The germline V gene has CDR1 MNHEY and CDR2 SMNVEV (reference sequence). V was pared by 5 bases and J by 0 bases, with 14 bases between. This CDR3 has 16 amino acids. The CDR3 is CASSPNQGYSGNTIYF. In DNA form, the CDR3 reads TGTGCCAGCAGTCCGAATCAGGGGTACTCTGGAAACACCATATATTTT.

CDR3 sequence (DNA): TGTGCCAGCAGCGAGACTAGCCGCGCGAATGAGCAGTTCTTC. This gives the protein CASSETSRANEQFF. The V and J genes are TRBV4-2 and TRBJ2-1; 7 bases fit TRBD2. The germline CDR1 and CDR2 sequences are LGHNA and YNFKEQ. The V gene end was trimmed by 5 bases and the J gene end by 7 bases; junction bases not matched to a gene: 8. The CDR3 spans 14 residues.

This clone was found a few times. The chain is built from TRBV9 and TRBJ1-2; a possible D gene is TRBD1 (6 bases). V lost 0 bases and J lost 8, with 8 bases in between. The CDR3 extends over 12 amino acids. From germline, CDR1 is SGDLS and CDR2 YYNGEE. CDR3 bases: TGTGCCAGCAGCGTAGGAGGGGGAGGCTACACCTTC. This codes for CASSVGGGGYTF.

The chain recombines TRBV7-2 with TRBJ2-7; TRBD1 aligns across 8 bases. Germline V gene sequence: CDR1 SGHTA, CDR2 FQGNSA. The length of the CDR3 is 14 residues. The J segment lost 6 bases and the V segment lost 5 bases, leaving 9 bases of the junction unmatched. CDR3: CASSPRPQGGEQYF. CDR3 DNA: TGTGCCAGCAGCCCGCGACCACAGGGGGGCGAGCAGTACTTC.

The chain links TRBV14 to TRBJ1-2, with D tentatively TRBD1 (6 bases). This CDR3 comprises 15 residues. In germline, CDR1 is SGHDN, CDR2 FVKESK. Trimming removed 4 bases at V and 4 bases at J, with 16 bases between. The CDR3 reads CASSPGTPGTYGYTF. In DNA, the CDR3 is TGTGCCAGCAGCCCCGGGACACCGGGTACCTATGGCTACACCTTC.

The V and J genes are TRBV7-8 and TRBJ2-5; tentatively, D is TRBD2 (6 bases). There are 14 residues in the CDR3. Trimming shortened V by 5 bases and J by 4 bases, and 14 bases separated the two germline ends. Per germline, CDR1 SGHVS and CDR2 FQNEAQ. The CDR3 DNA is TGTGCCAGCAGCCTCTCCGGGACTGCAGAGACCCAGTACTTC. Translated, it gives CASSLSGTAETQYF.

This clone has just one count. The chain combines TRBV9 with TRBJ2-5, with 8 bases aligning to TRBD1. The V and J ends lost 0 bases and 4 bases, in that order; junction bases with no gene match: 8. Germline assignment: CDR1 SGDLS and CDR2 YYNGEE. This CDR3 has 16 amino acids. CDR3: CASSVGVGTGGETQYF. CDR3 nucleotides: TGTGCCAGCAGCGTAGGAGTGGGGACAGGCGGAGAGACCCAGTACTTC.

The chain recombines TRBV5-6 with TRBJ1-2, with D possibly TRBD1 on 5 matching bases. CDR3 length equals 13 residues. V was pared by 4 bases and J by 3 bases, with 10 bases between. The V gene's germline CDR1 is SGHDT and CDR2 YYEEEE. The CDR3 protein is CASSLPTDYGYTF. In DNA form, the CDR3 reads TGTGCCAGCAGCCTTCCGACAGACTATGGCTACACCTTC.

The J gene is TRBJ2-3, the V gene TRBV6-6, with D perhaps matching TRBD2 (5 bases). Germline V gene data show CDR1 as MNHNY and CDR2 as SVGAGI (reference sequence). This CDR3 has 15 amino acids. V was shortened by 2 bases and J by 1 base, with 10 bases between the two germline ends. CDR3 sequence: CASSYPQEGTDTQYF. The CDR3 region has the DNA TGTGCCAGCAGTTACCCCCAGGAGGGCACAGATACGCAGTATTTT.

The chain uses TRBV14 and TRBJ2-3; D perhaps matches TRBD2 (6 bases). The CDR3 spans 15 residues. V was cut by 3 bases and J by 0 bases, with 10 bases left in between. Germline V gives CDR1 SGHDN, CDR2 FVKESK. The CDR3 reads CASSQAGFSTDTQYF. CDR3 coding DNA: TGTGCCAGCAGCCAGGCGGGATTCAGCACAGATACGCAGTATTTT. The full variable domain, its missing parts supplied by reference TRBV14 and TRBJ2-3, is EAGVTQFPSHSVIEKGQTVTLRCDPISGHDNLYWYRRVMGKEIKFLLHFVKESKQDESGMPNNRFLAERTGGTYSTLKVQPAELEDSGVYFCASSQAGFSTDTQYFGPGTRLTVL.

This chain joins TRBV28 and TRBJ1-6; weak D call: TRBD1 (5 bases). Trimming took off 9 bases at V and 10 bases at J, with 28 bases between the two ends. The CDR3 is 17 amino acids. The germline CDR1 and CDR2 sequences are MDHEN and SYDVKM. The DNA for the CDR3 is TGTGCCAGTGCCCCGAATCCGCGGGGGAGCGAGGGGTCACCCCTCCACTTT. Translating it yields CASAPNPRGSEGSPLHF.

The V and J genes are TRBV30 and TRBJ1-5; 7 bases align to TRBD1. CDR3 length equals 15 residues. The J segment lost 6 bases and the V segment lost 3 bases, leaving 11 bases of the junction unmatched. Germline CDR1 is GTSNPN and CDR2 is SVGIG (reference sequence). Here the CDR3 reads CAWSPIGAGGQPQHF. The CDR3 bases are TGTGCCTGGAGCCCGATCGGGGCAGGGGGTCAGCCCCAGCATTTT.

The chain is built from TRBV28 and TRBJ1-1, with D possibly TRBD1 on 6 matching bases. Trimming removed 3 bases from V and 4 bases from J, with 12 bases in between. This CDR3 comprises 14 residues. Germline V gives CDR1 MDHEN, CDR2 SYDVKM. Here the CDR3 DNA reads TGTGCCAGCAGTTTGACGACAGGAGGCACTGAAGCTTTCTTT. Its translation is CASSLTTGGTEAFF.

This clone was counted a few times. This sequence joins TRBV18 and TRBJ1-1; D not certain. V lost 2 bases to trimming and J lost 5 bases, with 12 bases between them. Germline CDR1 KGHSH, CDR2 LQKENI. The CDR3 runs 14 residues. CDR3 in amino acids: CASSPSIQRTEAFF. In nucleotides, the CDR3 is TGTGCCAGCTCACCAAGTATCCAGCGGACTGAAGCTTTCTTT.

V and J are TRBV27 and TRBJ2-3, with 14 bases fitting TRBD2. The V and J ends lost 5 bases and 1 base, in that order; junction bases with no gene match: 11. Germline V lookup: CDR1 MNHEY, CDR2 SMNVEV (reference sequence). The CDR3 loop spans 19 amino acids. This CDR3 reads CASSVTSGGAPPGTDTQYF. CDR3 coding DNA: TGTGCCAGCAGTGTGACTAGCGGGGGGGCCCCTCCCGGCACAGATACGCAGTATTTT.

This sequence joins TRBV6-4 and TRBJ2-2; tentative D call: TRBD1 (6 bases). This CDR3 has 14 amino acids. Germline assignment: CDR1 MRHNA and CDR2 SNTAGT. The V and J ends lost 3 bases and 3 bases respectively, with 8 bases between them. The DNA for the CDR3 is TGTGCCAGCAGTGAGTCAGGGGACACCGGGGAGCTGTTTTTT. Protein product: CASSESGDTGELFF.

The rearrangement uses TRBV19 and TRBJ2-5, with 11 nucleotides matching TRBD2. Germline values: CDR1 LNHDA, CDR2 SQIVND (reference sequence). V trimming: 4 bases; J trimming: 3 bases; junction bases outside the gene matches: 1. The CDR3 consists of 14 residues. The CDR3 here is CASSRGLAEETQYF. CDR3 nucleotides: TGTGCCAGTAGTAGGGGACTAGCGGAAGAGACCCAGTACTTC.